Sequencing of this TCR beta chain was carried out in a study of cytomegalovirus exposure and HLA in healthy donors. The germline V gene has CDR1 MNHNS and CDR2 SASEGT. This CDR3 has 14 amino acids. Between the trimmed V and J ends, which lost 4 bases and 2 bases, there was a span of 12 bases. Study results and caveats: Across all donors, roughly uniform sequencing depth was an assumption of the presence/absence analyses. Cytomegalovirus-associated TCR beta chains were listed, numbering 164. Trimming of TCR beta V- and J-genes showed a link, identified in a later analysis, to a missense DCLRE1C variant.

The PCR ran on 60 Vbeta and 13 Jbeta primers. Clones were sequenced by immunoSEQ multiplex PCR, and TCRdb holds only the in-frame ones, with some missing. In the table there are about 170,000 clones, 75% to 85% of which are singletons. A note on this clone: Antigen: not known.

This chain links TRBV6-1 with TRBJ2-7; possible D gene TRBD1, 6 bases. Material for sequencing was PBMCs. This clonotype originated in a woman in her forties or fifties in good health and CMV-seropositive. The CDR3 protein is CASSATDRAYEQYF. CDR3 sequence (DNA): TGTGCCAGCAGTGCGACGGACAGAGCCTACGAGCAGTACTTC.